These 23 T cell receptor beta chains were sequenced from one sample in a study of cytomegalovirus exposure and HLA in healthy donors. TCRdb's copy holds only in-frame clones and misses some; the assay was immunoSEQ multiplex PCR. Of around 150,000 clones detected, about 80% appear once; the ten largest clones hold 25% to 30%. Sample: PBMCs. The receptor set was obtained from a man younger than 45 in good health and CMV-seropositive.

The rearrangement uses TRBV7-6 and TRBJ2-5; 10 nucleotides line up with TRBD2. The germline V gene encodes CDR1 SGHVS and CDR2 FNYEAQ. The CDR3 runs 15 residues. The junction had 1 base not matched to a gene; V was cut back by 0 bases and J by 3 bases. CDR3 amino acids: CASSLAGTSEETQYF. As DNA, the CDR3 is TGTGCCAGCAGCTTAGCCGGGACTAGCGAAGAGACCCAGTACTTC.

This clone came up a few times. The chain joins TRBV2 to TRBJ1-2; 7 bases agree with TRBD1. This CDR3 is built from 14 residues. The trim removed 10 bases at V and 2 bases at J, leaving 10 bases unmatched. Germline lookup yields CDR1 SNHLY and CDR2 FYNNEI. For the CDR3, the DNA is TGTGCCATCCCGACCGGGACAGACAACTATGGCTACACCTTC. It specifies CAIPTGTDNYGYTF.

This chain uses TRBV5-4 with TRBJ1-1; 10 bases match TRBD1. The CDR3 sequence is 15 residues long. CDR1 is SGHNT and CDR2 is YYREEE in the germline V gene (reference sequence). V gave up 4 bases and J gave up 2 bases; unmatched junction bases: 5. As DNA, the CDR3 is TGTGCCAGCAGCGACCGGGACAGGGGAAACACTGAAGCTTTCTTT. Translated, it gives CASSDRDRGNTEAFF.

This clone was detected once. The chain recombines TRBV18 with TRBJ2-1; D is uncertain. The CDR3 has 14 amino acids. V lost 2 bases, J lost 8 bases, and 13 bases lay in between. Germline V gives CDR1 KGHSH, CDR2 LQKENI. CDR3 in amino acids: CASSPGFSTDEQFF. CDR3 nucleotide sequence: TGTGCCAGCTCACCAGGATTTAGCACCGATGAGCAGTTCTTC.

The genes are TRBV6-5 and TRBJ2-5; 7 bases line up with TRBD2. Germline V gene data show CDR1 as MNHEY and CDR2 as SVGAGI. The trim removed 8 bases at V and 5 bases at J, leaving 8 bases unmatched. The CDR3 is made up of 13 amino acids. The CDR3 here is CASQTPGGETQYF. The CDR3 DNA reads TGTGCCAGCCAAACCCCCGGGGGGGAGACCCAGTACTTC.

CDR3 protein: CASSEPQGSSYEQYF. DNA of the CDR3: TGTGCCAGTAGTGAACCTCAGGGGAGCTCCTACGAGCAGTACTTC. V is TRBV19 and J is TRBJ2-7; a weak D match, TRBD1 (6 bases). Trimming cost V 5 bases and J 0 bases, with 14 bases left between them. The CDR3 loop spans 15 amino acids. Germline loops: CDR1 LNHDA, CDR2 SQIVND (reference sequence).

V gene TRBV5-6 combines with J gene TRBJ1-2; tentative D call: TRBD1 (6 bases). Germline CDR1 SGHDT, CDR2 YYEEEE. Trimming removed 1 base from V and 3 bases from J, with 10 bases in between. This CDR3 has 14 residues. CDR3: CASSLLPGDYGYTF. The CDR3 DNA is TGTGCCAGCAGCTTGTTACCAGGGGACTATGGCTACACCTTC.

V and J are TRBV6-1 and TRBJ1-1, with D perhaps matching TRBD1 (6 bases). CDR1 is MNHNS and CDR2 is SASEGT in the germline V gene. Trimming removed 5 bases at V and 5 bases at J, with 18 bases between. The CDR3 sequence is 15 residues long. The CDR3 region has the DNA TGTGCCAGCAGTCCGAACGACAGGTCTGAGACTGAAGCTTTCTTT. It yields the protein CASSPNDRSETEAFF.

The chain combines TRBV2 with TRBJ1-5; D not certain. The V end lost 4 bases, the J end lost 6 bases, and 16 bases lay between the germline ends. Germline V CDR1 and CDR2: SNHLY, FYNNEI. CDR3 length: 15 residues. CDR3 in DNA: TGTGCCAGCAGTGCCAGCGGGCAGGTAGGTCAGCCCCAGCATTTT. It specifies CASSASGQVGQPQHF.

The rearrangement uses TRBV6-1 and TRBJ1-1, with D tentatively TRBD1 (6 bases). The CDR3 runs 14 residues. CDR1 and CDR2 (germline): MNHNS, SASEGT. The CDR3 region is CATFRDTQGTEAFF. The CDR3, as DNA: TGTGCTACTTTTAGGGACACTCAAGGCACTGAAGCTTTCTTT.

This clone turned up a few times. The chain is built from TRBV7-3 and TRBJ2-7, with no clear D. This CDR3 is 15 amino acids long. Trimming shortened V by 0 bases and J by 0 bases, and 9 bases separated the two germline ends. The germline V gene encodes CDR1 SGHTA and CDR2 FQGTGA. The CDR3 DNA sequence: TGTGCCAGCAGCTTAACCCCTTCTAGCTCCTACGAGCAGTACTTC. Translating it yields CASSLTPSSSYEQYF.

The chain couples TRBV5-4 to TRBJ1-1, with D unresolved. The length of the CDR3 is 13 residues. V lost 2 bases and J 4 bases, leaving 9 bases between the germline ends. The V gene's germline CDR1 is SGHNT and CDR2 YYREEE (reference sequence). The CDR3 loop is CASSFGQATEAFF. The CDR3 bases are TGTGCCAGCAGCTTTGGTCAGGCCACTGAAGCTTTCTTT.

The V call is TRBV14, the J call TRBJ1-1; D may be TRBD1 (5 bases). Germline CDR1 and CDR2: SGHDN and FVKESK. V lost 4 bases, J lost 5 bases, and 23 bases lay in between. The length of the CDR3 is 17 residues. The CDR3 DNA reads TGTGCCAGCAGCCGTTCACGGGCGGGGGGAAGGGGAACTGAAGCTTTCTTT. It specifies CASSRSRAGGRGTEAFF.

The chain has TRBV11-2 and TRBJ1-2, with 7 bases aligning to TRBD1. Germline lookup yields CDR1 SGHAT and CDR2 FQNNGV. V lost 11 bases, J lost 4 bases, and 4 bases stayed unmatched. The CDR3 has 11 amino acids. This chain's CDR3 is CASQGVYGYTF. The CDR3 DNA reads TGTGCCTCCCAGGGGGTCTATGGCTACACCTTC.

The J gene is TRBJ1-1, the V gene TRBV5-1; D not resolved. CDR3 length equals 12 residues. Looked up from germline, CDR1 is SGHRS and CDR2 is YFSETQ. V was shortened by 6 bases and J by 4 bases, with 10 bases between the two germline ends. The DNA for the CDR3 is TGCGCCAGCAAAGATAGTTTCACTGAAGCTTTCTTT. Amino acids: CASKDSFTEAFF. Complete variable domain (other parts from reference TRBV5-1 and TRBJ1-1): KAGVTQTPRYLIKTRGQQVTLSCSPISGHRSVSWYQQTPGQGLQFLFEYFSETQRNKGNFPGRFSGRQFSNSRSEMNVSTLELGDSALYLCASKDSFTEAFFGQGTRLTVV.

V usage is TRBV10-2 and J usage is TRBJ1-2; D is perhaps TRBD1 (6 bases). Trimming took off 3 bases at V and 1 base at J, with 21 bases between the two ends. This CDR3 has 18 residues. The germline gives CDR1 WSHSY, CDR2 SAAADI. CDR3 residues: CASSDVGRGLVFNYGYTF. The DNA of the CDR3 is TGCGCCAGCAGTGATGTGGGCAGGGGATTAGTTTTTAACTATGGCTACACCTTC.

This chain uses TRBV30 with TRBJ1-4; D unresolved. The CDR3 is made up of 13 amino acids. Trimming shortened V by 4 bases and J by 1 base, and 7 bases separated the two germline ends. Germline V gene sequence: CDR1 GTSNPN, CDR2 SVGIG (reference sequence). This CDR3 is CAWTTRTNEKLFF. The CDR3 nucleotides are TGTGCCTGGACGACACGAACTAATGAAAAACTGTTTTTT. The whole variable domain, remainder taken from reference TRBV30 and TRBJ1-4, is SQTIHQWPATLVQPVGSPLSLECTVEGTSNPNLYWYRQAAGRGLQLLFYSVGIGQISSEVPQNLSASRPQDRQFILSSKKLLLSDSGFYLCAWTTRTNEKLFFGSGTQLSVL.

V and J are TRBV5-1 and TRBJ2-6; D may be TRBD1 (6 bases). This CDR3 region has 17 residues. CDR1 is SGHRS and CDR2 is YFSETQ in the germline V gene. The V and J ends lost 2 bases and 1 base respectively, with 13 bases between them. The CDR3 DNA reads TGCGCCAGCAGCTTAAAACAGGGTTCGTCTGGGGCCAACGTCCTGACTTTC. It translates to CASSLKQGSSGANVLTF.

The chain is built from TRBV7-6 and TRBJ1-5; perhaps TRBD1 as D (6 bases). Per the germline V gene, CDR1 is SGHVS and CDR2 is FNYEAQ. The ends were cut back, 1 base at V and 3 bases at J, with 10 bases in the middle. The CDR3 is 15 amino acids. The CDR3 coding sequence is TGTGCCAGCAGCTTAGATCTGGGACACAATCAGCCCCAGCATTTT. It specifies CASSLDLGHNQPQHF.

The CDR3 loop reads CASSLAQGRSYEQYF. The DNA of the CDR3 is TGTGCCAGCAGCTTAGCTCAAGGGAGGTCCTACGAGCAGTACTTC. The chain couples TRBV11-2 to TRBJ2-7; D possibly corresponds to TRBD2 (6 bases). The CDR3 has 15 amino acids. V was shortened by 1 base and J by 1 base, with 11 bases between the two germline ends. Germline-derived CDR1 and CDR2 are SGHAT and FQNNGV.

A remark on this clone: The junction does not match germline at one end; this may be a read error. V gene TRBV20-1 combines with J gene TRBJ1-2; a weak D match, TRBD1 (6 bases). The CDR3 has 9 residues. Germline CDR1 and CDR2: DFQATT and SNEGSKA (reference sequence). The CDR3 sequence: CSAPGALPF. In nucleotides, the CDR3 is TGCAGTGCTCCAGGGGCCCTCCCCTTC.

In DNA form, the CDR3 reads TGTGCCAGCAGCCCCAGCCAAGACAGTGGCTACACCTTC. It encodes CASSPSQDSGYTF. V gene TRBV7-3 combines with J gene TRBJ1-2, with D possibly matching TRBD1 (5 bases). The length of the CDR3 is 13 residues. Germline V CDR1 and CDR2: SGHTA, FQGTGA. Trimming removed 5 bases at V and 7 bases at J, with 14 bases between.

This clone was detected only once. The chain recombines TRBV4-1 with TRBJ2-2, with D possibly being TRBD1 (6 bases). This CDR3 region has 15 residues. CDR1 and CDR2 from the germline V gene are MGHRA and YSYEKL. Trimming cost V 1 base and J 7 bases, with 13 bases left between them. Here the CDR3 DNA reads TGCGCCAGCAGCCAAGTTGGGGGCAAGGGCGGGGAGCTGTTTTTT. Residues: CASSQVGGKGGELFF.